This entry describes one TCR beta chain. Sequencing was performed with immunoSEQ multiplex PCR; in TCRdb, only in-frame clones are kept and a portion is missing. This table holds about 50,000 clones, around 90% found once. This entry is derived from a study of blood T cell repertoires in COVID-19. Study-wide context: In each case, the material was cDNA or gDNA derived from T cells, B-cell-depleted T cells, or PBMCs.

The V gene end was trimmed by 3 bases and the J gene end by 7 bases; junction bases not matched to a gene: 5. This CDR3 region has 15 residues. Germline CDR1 SGHAT, CDR2 FQNNGV. The sequenced material came from peripheral blood. The chain carries TRBV11-2 and TRBJ2-1, with 11 bases fitting TRBD2. This TCR came from a man between 45 and 60 years old with active COVID-19. This CDR3 is CASSFTSGGTNEQFF. DNA of the CDR3: TGTGCCAGCAGCTTTACTAGCGGGGGAACGAATGAGCAGTTCTTC.